These 19 T cell receptor beta chains were all obtained from the same sample, sequenced in a study of shared clonotypes between healthy human individuals. Here immunoSEQ multiplex PCR was the method, and the copy in TCRdb shows in-frame clones only, minus some. The table shows roughly 2.4 million clones, with 95% occurring only once. The specimen was naive CD4+ T cells sorted from blood. Sample subset: CD45RA+ positively selected. The receptors stem from a man aged 18-30 years in good health.

V usage is TRBV5-1 and J usage is TRBJ2-3, with D unclear. Germline assignment: CDR1 SGHRS and CDR2 YFSETQ. The CDR3 contains 15 residues. Deletions cut 3 bases from V and 2 bases from J, with 13 bases between. CDR3 loop: CASSSASTPTDTQYF. The CDR3 DNA reads as TGCGCCAGCAGCTCCGCCTCTACTCCCACAGATACGCAGTATTTT.

The rearrangement joins TRBV6-1 to TRBJ1-1, with D perhaps matching TRBD1 (5 bases). Germline assignment: CDR1 MNHNS and CDR2 SASEGT. Trimming pared 4 bases from V and 10 bases from J, leaving 13 bases between. The CDR3 contains 12 residues. Written as DNA, the CDR3 is TGTGCCAGCAGTGCGATTGGGGGGAGAGCTTTCTTT. Protein: CASSAIGGRAFF.

J is TRBJ1-5 and V is TRBV6-1; D is perhaps TRBD1 (5 bases). CDR1 and CDR2 from the germline V gene are MNHNS and SASEGT. The CDR3 is made up of 14 amino acids. V lost 1 base to trimming and J lost 5 bases, with 9 bases between them. CDR3 amino acids: CASSEVSGHQPQHF. DNA of the CDR3: TGTGCCAGCAGTGAAGTGTCAGGGCATCAGCCCCAGCATTTT.

This chain links TRBV5-1 with TRBJ2-5, with 7 bases that match TRBD1. The CDR3 is 15 residues long. Trimming cost V 4 bases and J 2 bases; bases outside gene matches: 8. Germline V CDR1 and CDR2: SGHRS, YFSETQ. Here the CDR3 DNA reads TGCGCCAGCAGCAGTGAACCGGGACAGCAAGAGACCCAGTACTTC. Its translation is CASSSEPGQQETQYF.

The chain recombines TRBV5-6 with TRBJ2-7, with 8 bases matching TRBD2. J lost 5 bases, V lost 4 bases, and 8 bases had no gene match. Looked up from germline, CDR1 is SGHDT and CDR2 is YYEEEE. CDR3 size: 14 residues. CDR3 residues: CASSPVRGGNEQYF. CDR3 coding DNA: TGTGCCAGCAGCCCCGTACGGGGGGGAAACGAGCAGTACTTC.

This clone came up once. The chain joins TRBV11-2 to TRBJ2-7; TRBD2 aligns across 10 bases. Germline V gene sequence: CDR1 SGHAT, CDR2 FQNNGV. Trimming cost V 5 bases and J 3 bases; bases outside gene matches: 7. The CDR3 has 15 residues. The DNA of the CDR3 is TGTGCCAGCAGCCCCCGGACTAGCGGACACTACGAGCAGTACTTC. This codes for CASSPRTSGHYEQYF.

In this sample, this clone turned up once. The chain carries TRBV6-5 and TRBJ1-6; D ambiguous. The CDR3 consists of 13 residues. Germline CDR1 is MNHEY and CDR2 is SVGAGI. V was shortened by 6 bases and J by 8 bases, with 11 bases between the two germline ends. The CDR3 here is CASRRGPDSPLHF. The DNA of the CDR3 is TGTGCCAGCAGGCGGGGTCCCGATTCACCCCTCCACTTT.

This sequence joins TRBV29-1 and TRBJ2-7; 14 bases fit TRBD2. After removal of 6 bases from V and 6 bases from J, the junction contained 10 bases not matched to a gene. The length of the CDR3 is 15 residues. CDR1 is SQVTM and CDR2 is ANQGSEA in the germline V gene. The DNA of the CDR3 is TGCAGCGTGGGGACTAGCGGGAGCGGGGCTGCCGAGCAGTACTTC. It yields the protein CSVGTSGSGAAEQYF.

The rearrangement uses TRBV5-4 and TRBJ1-6; 11 positions match TRBD1. The CDR3 is 16 amino acids. The trim removed 1 base at V and 9 bases at J, leaving 6 bases unmatched. Germline loops: CDR1 SGHNT, CDR2 YYREEE (reference sequence). CDR3 in amino acids: CASSLTGTGGRSPLHF. In nucleotides, the CDR3 is TGTGCCAGCAGCTTGACCGGGACAGGGGGTCGTTCACCCCTCCACTTT.

The genes are TRBV5-1 and TRBJ1-2, with 11 positions matching TRBD1. The CDR3 runs to 15 residues. Trimming removed 4 bases from V and 4 bases from J; junction bases left unmatched: 6. The germline V gene encodes CDR1 SGHRS and CDR2 YFSETQ. This CDR3 is CASSATGTGGYGYTF. Written as DNA, the CDR3 is TGCGCCAGCAGCGCGACCGGGACAGGGGGCTATGGCTACACCTTC.

The chain couples TRBV4-2 to TRBJ1-4; D call uncertain. Germline V gene lookup returns CDR1 LGHNA and CDR2 YNFKEQ. There are 16 residues in the CDR3. V lost 1 base, J lost 4 bases, and 13 bases lay in between. CDR3: CASSQVPDGYNEKLFF. The CDR3 DNA follows: TGTGCCAGCAGCCAAGTACCCGACGGGTATAATGAAAAACTGTTTTTT.

The chain recombines TRBV19 with TRBJ2-7; no reliable D call. The germline gives CDR1 LNHDA, CDR2 SQIVND (reference sequence). Trimming left V 10 bases short and J 0 bases short, with 13 bases between. The CDR3 has 13 amino acids. The CDR3 region has the DNA TGTGCCACTTCTAGGGCAAGCTCCTACGAGCAGTACTTC. As protein: CATSRASSYEQYF.

This chain uses TRBV5-7 with TRBJ2-4; weak D call: TRBD2 (5 bases). TRBV5-7 is an ORF, and what it does is uncertain. The CDR3 length is 16 residues. V lost 9 bases and J lost 0, with 19 bases in between. The CDR3 loop is CATQLMGRLAKNIQYF. The CDR3 nucleotides are TGTGCCACCCAGCTTATGGGGAGACTAGCCAAAAACATTCAGTACTTC.

The chain has TRBV30 and TRBJ1-1, with 7 bases fitting TRBD1. This CDR3 is built from 14 residues. Germline V CDR1 and CDR2: GTSNPN, SVGIG (reference sequence). Trimming at V came to 0 bases and at J to 3 bases, leaving 4 bases not matched to a gene. The chain's CDR3 is CAWSVRTGYTEAFF. As DNA, the CDR3 is TGTGCCTGGAGTGTAAGGACAGGTTACACTGAAGCTTTCTTT.

V and J are TRBV6-1 and TRBJ1-6; the match to TRBD1 covers 8 bases. Germline V lookup: CDR1 MNHNS, CDR2 SASEGT. V was pared by 0 bases and J by 4 bases, with 8 bases of the junction left unmatched. The CDR3 extends over 18 amino acids. The chain's CDR3 is CASSEAETGARYNSPLHF. Here the CDR3 DNA reads TGTGCCAGCAGTGAAGCGGAGACAGGGGCTAGATATAATTCACCCCTCCACTTT.

The chain has TRBV9 and TRBJ2-2, with TRBD2 matching 13 bases. The germline CDR1 and CDR2 sequences are SGDLS and YYNGEE. This CDR3 contains 18 residues. V lost 3 bases to trimming and J lost 1 base; unmatched junction nucleotides: 6. The CDR3 nucleotides are TGTGCCAGCAGCGCACTAGCGGGGGGGCCCTGGAACACCGGGGAGCTGTTTTTT. It codes for CASSALAGGPWNTGELFF.

This clone showed up just a few times. This sequence joins TRBV5-6 and TRBJ1-1; D might be TRBD1 (5 bases). Deletions cut 4 bases from V and 5 bases from J, with 12 bases between. The CDR3 sequence is 13 residues long. Germline CDR1 and CDR2: SGHDT and YYEEEE. The CDR3 loop is CASSTQGRTEAFF. CDR3 DNA sequence: TGTGCCAGCAGCACCCAGGGTAGAACTGAAGCTTTCTTT.

This clone came up once. The genes are TRBV28 and TRBJ2-1, with D maybe TRBD1 (6 bases). Germline CDR1 is MDHEN and CDR2 is SYDVKM. The CDR3 covers 12 residues. Trimming removed 7 bases at V and 7 bases at J, with 11 bases between. This CDR3 reads CASKDTGNEQFF. The CDR3 DNA follows: TGTGCCAGCAAAGACACAGGGAATGAGCAGTTCTTC.

This clone appeared a single time. V is TRBV11-2 and J is TRBJ2-7, with 10 positions matching TRBD2. The junction had 3 bases not matched to a gene; V was cut back by 4 bases and J by 3 bases. The CDR3 sequence is 14 residues long. Germline assignment: CDR1 SGHAT and CDR2 FQNNGV. CDR3 sequence (DNA): TGTGCCAGCAGCTCACAGCGGGAGGGCTACGAGCAGTACTTC. Its protein is CASSSQREGYEQYF.